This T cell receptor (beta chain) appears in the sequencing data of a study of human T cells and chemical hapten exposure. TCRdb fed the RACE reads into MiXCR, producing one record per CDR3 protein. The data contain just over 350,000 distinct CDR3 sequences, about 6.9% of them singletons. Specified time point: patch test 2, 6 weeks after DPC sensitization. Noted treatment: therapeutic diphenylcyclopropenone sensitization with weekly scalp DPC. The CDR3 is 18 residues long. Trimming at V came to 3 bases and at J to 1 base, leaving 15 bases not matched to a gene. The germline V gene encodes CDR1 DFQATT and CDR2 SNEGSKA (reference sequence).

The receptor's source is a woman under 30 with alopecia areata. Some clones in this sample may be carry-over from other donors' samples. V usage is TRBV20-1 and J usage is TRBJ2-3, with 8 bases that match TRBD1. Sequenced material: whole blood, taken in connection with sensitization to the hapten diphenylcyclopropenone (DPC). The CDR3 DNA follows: TGCAGTGCTAGGGGGCCCTGGGGCAGGGGGCATGGCACAGATACGCAGTATTTT. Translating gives CSARGPWGRGHGTDTQYF.